This T cell receptor (beta chain) was identified in a study of blood T cell repertoires in COVID-19. Study processing details: The authors estimated nucleated cell counts from reference gene primer amplification. Some clones are missing from TCRdb's copy, which holds only in-frame ones; the method was immunoSEQ multiplex PCR. The V and J calls and clone size are taken from that table; D and trimming were inferred from the DNA. The table has about 140,000 clones, over 75% seen once. The material sequenced was peripheral blood. This sequence originates from a human donor in a cohort sampled during active COVID-19.

CDR3 nucleotide sequence: TGTGCCAGCAGCTCAGGGAAGTCTGGAAACACCATATATTTT. Translating it yields CASSSGKSGNTIYF. The chain has TRBV7-9 and TRBJ1-3, with a weak D call TRBD1 (5 bases). Germline values: CDR1 SEHNR, CDR2 FQNEAQ (reference sequence). The germline V and J ends were trimmed by 4 bases and 1 base, with 8 bases remaining between them. This CDR3 has 14 amino acids.